This TCR beta chain was captured in a study of T cell responses to AZD1222 COVID-19 vaccine. The method was immunoSEQ multiplex PCR; TCRdb's version includes in-frame clones alone and lacks a portion of them. The sample lists around 180,000 clones, 70% to 90% occurring once. V lost 2 bases, J lost 6 bases, and 4 bases stayed unmatched. This CDR3 has 14 residues. Germline loops: CDR1 SGHTA, CDR2 FQGTGA. The gene calls are TRBV7-3 and TRBJ2-7, with TRBD2 identical over 10 bases. The sample in question was peripheral blood, obtained on day 0 of AZD1222 vaccination. The TCR comes from an adult in good health. The CDR3 here is CASSLGGLAREQYF. In DNA form, the CDR3 reads TGTGCCAGCAGCTTAGGGGGACTAGCGCGCGAGCAGTACTTC.